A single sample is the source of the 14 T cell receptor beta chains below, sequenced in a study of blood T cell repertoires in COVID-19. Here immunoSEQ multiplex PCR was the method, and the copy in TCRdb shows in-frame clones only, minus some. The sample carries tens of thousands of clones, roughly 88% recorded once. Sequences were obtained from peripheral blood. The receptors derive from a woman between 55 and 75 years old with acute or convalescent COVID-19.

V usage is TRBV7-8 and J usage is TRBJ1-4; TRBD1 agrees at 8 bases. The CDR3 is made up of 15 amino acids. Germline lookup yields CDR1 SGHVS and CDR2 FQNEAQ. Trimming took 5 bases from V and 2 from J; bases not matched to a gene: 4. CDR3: CASSHGQGTNEKLFF. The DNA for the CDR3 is TGTGCCAGCAGCCACGGACAGGGCACTAATGAAAAACTGTTTTTT.

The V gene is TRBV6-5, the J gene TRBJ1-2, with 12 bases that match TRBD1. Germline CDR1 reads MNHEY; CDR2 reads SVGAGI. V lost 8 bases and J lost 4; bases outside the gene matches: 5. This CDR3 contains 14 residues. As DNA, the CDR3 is TGTGCCAGCGGGACAGGGGGCATGGTCTATGGCTACACCTTC. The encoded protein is CASGTGGMVYGYTF.

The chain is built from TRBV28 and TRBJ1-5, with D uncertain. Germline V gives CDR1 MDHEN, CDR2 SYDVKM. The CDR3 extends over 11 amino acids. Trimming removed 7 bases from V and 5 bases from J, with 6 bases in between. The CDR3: CASTFYQPQHF. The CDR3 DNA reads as TGTGCCAGCACCTTTTATCAGCCCCAGCATTTT.

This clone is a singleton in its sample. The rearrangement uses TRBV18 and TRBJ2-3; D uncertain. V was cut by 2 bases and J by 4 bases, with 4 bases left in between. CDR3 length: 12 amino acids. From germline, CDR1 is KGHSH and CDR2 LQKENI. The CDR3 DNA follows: TGTGCCAGCTCACCAAGCTCAGATACGCAGTATTTT. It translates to CASSPSSDTQYF.

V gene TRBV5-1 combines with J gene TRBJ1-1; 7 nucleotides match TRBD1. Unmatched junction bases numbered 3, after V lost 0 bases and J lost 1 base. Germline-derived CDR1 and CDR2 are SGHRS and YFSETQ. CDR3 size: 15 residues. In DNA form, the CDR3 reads TGCGCCAGCAGCTTGGGGGACAGCCCGAACACTGAAGCTTTCTTT. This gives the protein CASSLGDSPNTEAFF.

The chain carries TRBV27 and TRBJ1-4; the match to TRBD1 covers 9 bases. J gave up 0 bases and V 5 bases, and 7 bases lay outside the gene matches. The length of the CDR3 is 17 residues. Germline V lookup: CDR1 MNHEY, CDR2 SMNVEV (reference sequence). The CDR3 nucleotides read TGTGCCAGCAGTCCTCGGACAGGGGTTACAACTAATGAAAAACTGTTTTTT. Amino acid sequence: CASSPRTGVTTNEKLFF.

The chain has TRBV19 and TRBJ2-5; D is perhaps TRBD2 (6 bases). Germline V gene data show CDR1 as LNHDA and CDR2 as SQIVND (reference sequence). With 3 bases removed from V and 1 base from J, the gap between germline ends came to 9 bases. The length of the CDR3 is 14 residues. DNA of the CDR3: TGTGCCAGTAGTATTTTGGGGGGCCAAGAGACCCAGTACTTC. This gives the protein CASSILGGQETQYF.

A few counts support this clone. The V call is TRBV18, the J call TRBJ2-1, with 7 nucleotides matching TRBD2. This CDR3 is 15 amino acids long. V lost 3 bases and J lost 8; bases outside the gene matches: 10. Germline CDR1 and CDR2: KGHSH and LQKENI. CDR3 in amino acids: CASSPNPRLAHEQFF. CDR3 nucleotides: TGTGCCAGCTCACCTAACCCGAGACTAGCCCATGAGCAGTTCTTC.

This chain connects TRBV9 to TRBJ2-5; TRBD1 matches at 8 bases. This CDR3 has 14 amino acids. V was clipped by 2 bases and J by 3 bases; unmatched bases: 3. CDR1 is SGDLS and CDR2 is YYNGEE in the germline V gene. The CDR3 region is CASSVDRGEETQYF. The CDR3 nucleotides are TGTGCCAGCAGCGTCGACAGGGGAGAAGAGACCCAGTACTTC.

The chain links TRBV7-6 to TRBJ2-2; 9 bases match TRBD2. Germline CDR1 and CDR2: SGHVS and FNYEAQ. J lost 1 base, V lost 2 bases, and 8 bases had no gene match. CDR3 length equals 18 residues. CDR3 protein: CASSLRPAGGQNTGELFF. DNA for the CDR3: TGTGCCAGCAGCTTACGCCCAGCGGGGGGCCAGAACACCGGGGAGCTGTTTTTT.

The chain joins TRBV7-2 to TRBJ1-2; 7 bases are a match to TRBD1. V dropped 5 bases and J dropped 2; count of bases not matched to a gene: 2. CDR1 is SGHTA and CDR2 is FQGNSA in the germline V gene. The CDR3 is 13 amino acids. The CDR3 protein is CASSRQGNYGYTF. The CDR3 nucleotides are TGTGCCAGCAGCCGACAGGGAAACTATGGCTACACCTTC. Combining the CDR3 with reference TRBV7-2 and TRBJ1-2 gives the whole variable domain GAGVSQSPSNKVTEKGKDVELRCDPISGHTALYWYRQSLGQGLEFLIYFQGNSAPDKSGLPSDRFSAERTGGSVSTLTIQRTQQEDSAVYLCASSRQGNYGYTFGSGTRLTVV.

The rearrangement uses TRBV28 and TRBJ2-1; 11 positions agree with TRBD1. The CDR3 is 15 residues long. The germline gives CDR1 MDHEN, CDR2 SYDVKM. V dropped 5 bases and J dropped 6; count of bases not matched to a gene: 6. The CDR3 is CASSPGTGGRNEQFF. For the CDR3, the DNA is TGTGCCAGCAGTCCAGGGACAGGGGGACGCAATGAGCAGTTCTTC.

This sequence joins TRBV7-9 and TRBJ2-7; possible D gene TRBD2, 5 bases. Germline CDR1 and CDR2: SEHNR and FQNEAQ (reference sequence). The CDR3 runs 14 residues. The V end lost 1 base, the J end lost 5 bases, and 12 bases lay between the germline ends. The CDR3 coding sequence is TGTGCCAGCAGCTTAGGGGCTAGCCCAAACGAGCAGTACGTC. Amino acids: CASSLGASPNEQYV.

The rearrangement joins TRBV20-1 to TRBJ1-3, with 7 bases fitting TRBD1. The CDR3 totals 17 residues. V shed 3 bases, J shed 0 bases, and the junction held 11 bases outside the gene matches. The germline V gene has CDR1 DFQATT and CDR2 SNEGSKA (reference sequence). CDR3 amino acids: CSASDYGTASSGNTIYF. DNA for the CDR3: TGCAGTGCTAGTGACTACGGGACAGCGAGCTCTGGAAACACCATATATTTT.